These 5 T cell receptor beta chains came from one sample sequenced in a study of blood T cell repertoires in COVID-19 (TCRdb year 2020). The library was built by means of the immunoSEQ multiplex PCR assay. TCRdb provides this immuneACCESS table in a form limited to in-frame rearrangements. Some clones are lacking; in checked studies, under half of them reflect an unresolved V gene, and why the rest are absent is not known. For this sample the table gives 100,000 to 150,000 clones, of which approximately 88% were detected only once. Roughly 8% of the sample lies in the top ten. The sequencing input was peripheral blood. The receptor source for this set is a man aged 45-65 years with acute or convalescent COVID-19.

The chain combines TRBV6-5 with TRBJ2-7; 8 bases are shared with TRBD2. Germline V lookup: CDR1 MNHEY, CDR2 SVGAGI. V lost 11 bases and J lost 0; bases outside the gene matches: 12. The CDR3 runs to 15 residues. The CDR3 here is CALIGAGGSSYEQYF. The CDR3 DNA reads TGTGCCCTGATAGGGGCGGGAGGAAGCTCCTACGAGCAGTACTTC.

This rearrangement joins TRBV3-1 (or the pseudogene TRBV3-2) to TRBJ2-5, with TRBD2 matching 8 bases. V was clipped by 10 bases and J by 5 bases; unmatched bases: 9. This CDR3 is 13 amino acids long. Per germline, CDR1 LGHDT and CDR2 YNNKEL (reference sequence). The CDR3 loop reads CATTGGQGETQYF. Here the CDR3 DNA reads TGTGCCACTACGGGAGGGCAGGGGGAGACCCAGTACTTC.

V gene TRBV11-3 combines with J gene TRBJ2-7; TRBD1 might be the D (5 bases). The CDR3 is made up of 14 amino acids. Germline V gives CDR1 SGHNT, CDR2 YENEEA. Between the trimmed V and J ends, which lost 1 base and 0 bases, there was a span of 7 bases. This CDR3 is CASSLGRASYEQYF. Here the CDR3 DNA reads TGTGCCAGCAGCTTAGGCAGGGCCTCCTACGAGCAGTACTTC.

V usage is TRBV18 and J usage is TRBJ1-6; D call uncertain. V dropped 4 bases and J dropped 8 bases, with 15 bases sitting between them. The CDR3 contains 15 residues. Germline V gives CDR1 KGHSH, CDR2 LQKENI. The CDR3 DNA follows: TGTGCCAGCTCACTAGTTTACGGGGAGGATTCACCCCTCCACTTT. Residues: CASSLVYGEDSPLHF.

V and J are TRBV18 and TRBJ2-1, with 7 bases aligning to TRBD2. There are 16 residues in the CDR3. Germline CDR1 KGHSH, CDR2 LQKENI. With 3 bases clipped from V and 0 bases from J, the junction kept 5 bases outside the gene matches. The CDR3 coding sequence is TGTGCCAGCTCACCTACCCGGACTAGCTCCTACAATGAGCAGTTCTTC. Protein product: CASSPTRTSSYNEQFF.